This passage covers 6 T cell receptor beta chains from one sample sequenced in a study of blood T cells in healthy people across ages. Primers used in a second PCR of roughly 7 to 11 cycles were a sample-barcoded 5' primer and a J-beta primer mix. MiXCR, applied by TCRdb to the 5' RACE reads, yields one record per CDR3 protein. The repertoire holds about 620,000 distinct CDR3 sequences, with 40% to 65% as singletons. The sequenced material came from blood. All receptors come from a woman older than 75 in good health.

J is TRBJ2-1 and V is TRBV20-1, with D possibly being TRBD2 (5 bases). V lost 1 base, J lost 5 bases, and 18 bases lay in between. The germline gives CDR1 DFQATT, CDR2 SNEGSKA (reference sequence). This CDR3 comprises 16 residues. This CDR3 reads CSARGYTILEDNEQFF. CDR3 DNA: TGCAGTGCTAGAGGTTATACGATCCTGGAGGACAATGAGCAGTTCTTC.

With respect to this clonotype: Likely a read error: the CDR3 ends without its conserved phenylalanine or tryptophan. The DNA is left out, because the CDR3 cannot be placed on it with certainty; the CDR3 is given as TCRdb lists it. The rearrangement links TRBV19 to TRBJ2-5; the table gives TRBD2 as D, unverified against the DNA. The CDR3 sequence runs 15 residues, both termini included. CDR1 is LNHDA and CDR2 is SQIVND in the germline V gene (reference sequence). The CDR3 loop is CASSIREVPGYTFGS.

This clonotype was seen many times. The rearrangement uses TRBV12-1 and TRBJ1-4; TRBD1 is the table's D call and was not checked against the DNA. TRBV12-1 is flagged as a pseudogene. The CDR3 covers 14 residues. The CDR3, as DNA: TGTGCCAGCAGCCCGGGTCCCCTGGGTGAAAAACTGTTTTTT. This translates into CASSPGPLGEKLFF.

The chain couples TRBV9 to TRBJ2-5; D is ambiguous. V gave up 0 bases and J gave up 2 bases, with 11 bases separating them. CDR3 size: 15 residues. The germline CDR1 and CDR2 sequences are SGDLS and YYNGEE. The CDR3 protein is CASSVGPVTQETQYF. The CDR3 region has the DNA TGTGCCAGCAGCGTAGGGCCCGTGACTCAAGAGACCCAGTACTTC.

To note about this clonotype: One end of the junction does not line up with germline, which may come from a read error. This rearrangement joins TRBV5-1 to TRBJ1-2; a possible D gene is TRBD1 (5 bases). This CDR3 has 14 amino acids. Germline CDR1 reads SGHRS; CDR2 reads YFSETQ. CDR3 residues: CASSLDPGRYGYIF. For the CDR3, the DNA is TGCGCCAGCAGCTTGGATCCGGGGCGGTATGGCTACATCTTC.

A note on this clonotype: One junction end does not reproduce the germline sequence, and a read error may be involved. The chain uses TRBV29-1 and TRBJ2-1, with D unclear. The CDR3 extends over 13 amino acids. CDR1 and CDR2 (germline): SQVTM, ANQGSEA. This CDR3 reads CSLSGSSCNEQFF. Here the CDR3 DNA reads TGCAGCCTCTCGGGCAGCTCCTGCAATGAGCAGTTCTTC.